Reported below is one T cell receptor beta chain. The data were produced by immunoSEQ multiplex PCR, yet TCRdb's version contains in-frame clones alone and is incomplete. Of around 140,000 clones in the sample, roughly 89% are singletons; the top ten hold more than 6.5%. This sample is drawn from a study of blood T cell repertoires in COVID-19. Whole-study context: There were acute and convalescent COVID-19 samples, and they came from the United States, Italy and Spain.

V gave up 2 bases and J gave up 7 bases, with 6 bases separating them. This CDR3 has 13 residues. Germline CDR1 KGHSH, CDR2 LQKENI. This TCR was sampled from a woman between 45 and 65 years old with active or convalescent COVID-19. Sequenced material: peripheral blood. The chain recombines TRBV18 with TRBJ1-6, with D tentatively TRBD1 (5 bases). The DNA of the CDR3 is TGTGCCAGCTCACCAGGGGGGAATTCACCCCTCCACTTT. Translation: CASSPGGNSPLHF.